The rows below give T cell receptor beta chains drawn from one sample of a study of regulatory T cells in long-lasting Graves disease. TCRdb re-called the multiplex PCR reads with MiXCR, one entry per CDR3 protein. This sample has 450,000 or so distinct CDR3 sequences, with about 20% found just once. The sample consisted of peripheral blood mononuclear cells (PBMCs), taken when the disease was refractory, from a patient treated with antithyroid drugs. Receptors were obtained from a female donor with Graves disease. Each CDR3 is given with its conserved first and last residue. Each record gives: D gene, V gene, clone size, J gene, CDR3 protein, CDR3 DNA. The D gene is left open where the match is weak. Clone size is stated in some rows and not others, as once, few, many or a class when expanded.

-	TRBV4-2	-	TRBJ2-7	CASRPGLLSTYEQYF	TGTGCCAGCAGACCGGGACTTCTCTCGACCTACGAGCAGTACTTC
TRBD1	TRBV7-8	many	TRBJ2-2	CASSPQGDIWTGELFF	TGTGCCAGCAGCCCCCAGGGGGACATTTGGACCGGGGAGCTGTTTTTT
-	TRBV2	many	TRBJ2-7	CASSEKKGSYEQYF	TGTGCCAGCAGTGAGAAAAAGGGATCCTACGAGCAGTACTTC
-	TRBV6-9	many	TRBJ1-4	CASSYGILNEKLFF	TGTGCCAGCAGTTACGGAATTCTTAATGAAAAACTGTTTTTT
TRBD1	TRBV5-4	-	TRBJ2-7	CASSLGTATQQYF	TGTGCCAGCAGCTTAGGGACAGCTACGCAGCAGTACTTC
-	TRBV27	few	TRBJ2-7	CASSLGSGDRYEQYF	TGTGCCAGCAGTTTAGGGTCGGGAGATCGATACGAGCAGTACTTC
-	TRBV20-1	many	TRBJ2-5	CSPNTGGQETQYF	TGCAGTCCGAATACCGGGGGCCAAGAGACCCAGTACTTC
TRBD2	TRBV5-1	few	TRBJ2-5	CASSYRTSGSQETQYF	TGCGCCAGCAGCTATCGGACTAGCGGGAGCCAAGAGACCCAGTACTTC
-	TRBV19	-	TRBJ1-5	CASSMFLSGNQPQHF	TGTGCCAGTAGTATGTTTCTATCGGGAAATCAGCCCCAGCATTTT
TRBD2	TRBV29-1	-	TRBJ2-7	CSVTTSGRASSYEQYF	TGCAGCGTTACGACTAGCGGGAGGGCCAGCAGCTACGAGCAGTACTTC
-	TRBV7-2	many	TRBJ2-7	CASSSDTLGAAIYEQYF	TGTGCCAGCAGCTCCGACACCCTAGGGGCGGCGATTTACGAGCAGTACTTC
-	TRBV24-1	-	TRBJ2-3	CATSDLGDSTDTQYF	TGTGCCACCAGTGATTTAGGGGACAGCACAGATACGCAGTATTTT
-	TRBV19	few	TRBJ2-7	CASSIRTLGEQYF	TGTGCCAGTAGTATACGGACCCTAGGCGAGCAGTACTTC